This T cell receptor beta chain appears in the sequencing data of a study of graft-versus-host responses after intestinal transplantation (dated by TCRdb to about 2021). As for the study more broadly: The transplants that recipients got were multivisceral, liver-intestinal, or isolated intestinal. The cohort enrolled approximately 24 intestinal transplant recipients including one retransplant, and a few patients lacking pretransplant specimens were excluded. Rather than going through the commercial service, samples from a few later patients were sequenced in-house on an Illumina MiSeq and processed with MiXCR. A peak of at least 4% donor T cells among recipient peripheral blood mononuclear cells was the definition used for donor T cell macrochimerism. After intestinal transplantation, graft-versus-host and host-versus-graft alloreactive T cell clones were followed in the graft, circulation and bone marrow using bulk TCR-beta CDR3 sequencing. Alloreactive clones were identified by sequencing pre-transplant mixed lymphocyte reaction products and comparing them with unstimulated pre-transplant donor and recipient T cells. All recipients received anti-thymocyte globulin induction followed by maintenance tacrolimus and steroids for 3 to 4 years. Paper-wide results and their limitations: Early after transplant, peak levels of circulating GvH clones were associated with declines in HvG clones. The relatively low number and heterogeneity of intestinal transplant patients limited the conclusions. In patients with donor T cell macrochimerism, the allografts had high GvH to HvG T cell clonal ratios. GvH clones were detected in recipient bone marrow, and some appeared earlier in ileal mucosa or blood, consistent with an intestinal mucosal origin.

The CDR3 holds 11 amino acids from the cysteine to the phenylalanine. The read is trimmed to its CDR3 DNA, 33 bases read in frame from base 1. CDR1 SGHVS and CDR2 FQNEAQ are derived from the germline V gene. V gives up 5 bases and J gives up 2 bases, and the segment between their germline ends measures 3 bases. The time point label here, explained by the study, means: cells obtained before transplantation from donor or recipient. CD3+CD4+ and CD3+CD8+ populations were FACS-sorted from unstimulated pre-transplant donor and recipient cells taken from spleen or lymph nodes. To note about this clone: The antigen it binds to is not known. No much larger clone exists at a distance of one base, and base qualities are not known.

Library method: the immunoSEQ multiplex PCR assay. In most patients, genomic DNA was isolated using the Qiagen DNeasy Blood and Tissue Kit and sent frozen to Adaptive Biotechnologies for TCR sequencing. High-throughput TCR-beta CDR3 sequencing of genomic DNA from most patients was performed by Adaptive Biotechnologies. In the paper's pipeline: Adaptive's ImmunoSEQ software was the source of the TCR sequencing data for 15 to 20 patients, while a few other patients were processed with MiXCR and VDJtools. To correct CD4 versus CD8 sorting errors, any sequence found in both subsets at a frequency ratio below 5:1 was removed. Because the origin of CDR3 nucleotide sequences shared between donor and recipient could not be assigned, those sequences were removed. At least 2-fold expansion over unstimulated cells and a minimum CFSE-low frequency of 0.002% (template counts) or 0.001% (read counts) were required for clones to be classified as alloreactive. Clones detected in sequenced pre-transplant spleen, lymph node, or MLR CFSE-low populations of the donor or recipient were defined as mappable. The cumulative frequency of alloreactive clones was calculated as a percentage of all sequences, weighted by copy number. As stored in TCRdb, this immuneACCESS dataset retains in-frame rearrangements with V and J assigned. A fraction of the clones does not appear; measured against another copy, unresolved V genes explain less than half of the discrepancy, and the remainder lacks a known reason. Clone size and V and J calls were adopted from that table, with D and trimming inferred from the DNA. For this sample the table gives around 26,000 clones, of which roughly four fifths were detected only once. The ten largest clones take up over 0.75% of the sample.

The origin of this receptor is a human donor who was the organ donor for an intestinal transplant. Sequenced here: unstimulated CD8+ T cells sorted from spleen or lymph node cells, sampled before transplant. In this chain, TRBV7-8 is recombined with TRBJ1-1, with the D gene not clear enough to name. The sequenced DNA is TGTGCCAGCAGCGACAACACTGAAGCTTTCTTT. The encoded protein is CASSDNTEAFF.